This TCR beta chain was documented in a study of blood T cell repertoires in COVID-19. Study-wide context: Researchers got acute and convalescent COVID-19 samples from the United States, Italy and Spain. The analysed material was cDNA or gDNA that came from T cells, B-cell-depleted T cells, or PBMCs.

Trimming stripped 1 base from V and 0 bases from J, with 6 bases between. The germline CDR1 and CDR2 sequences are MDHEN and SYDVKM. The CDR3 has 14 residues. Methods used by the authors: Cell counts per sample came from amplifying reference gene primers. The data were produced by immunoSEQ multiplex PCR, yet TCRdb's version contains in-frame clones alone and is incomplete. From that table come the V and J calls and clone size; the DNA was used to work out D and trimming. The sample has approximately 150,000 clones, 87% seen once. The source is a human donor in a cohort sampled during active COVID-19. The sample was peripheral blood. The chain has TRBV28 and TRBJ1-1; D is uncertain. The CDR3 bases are TGTGCCAGCAGTTTATACAGAATGAACACTGAAGCTTTCTTT. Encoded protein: CASSLYRMNTEAFF.